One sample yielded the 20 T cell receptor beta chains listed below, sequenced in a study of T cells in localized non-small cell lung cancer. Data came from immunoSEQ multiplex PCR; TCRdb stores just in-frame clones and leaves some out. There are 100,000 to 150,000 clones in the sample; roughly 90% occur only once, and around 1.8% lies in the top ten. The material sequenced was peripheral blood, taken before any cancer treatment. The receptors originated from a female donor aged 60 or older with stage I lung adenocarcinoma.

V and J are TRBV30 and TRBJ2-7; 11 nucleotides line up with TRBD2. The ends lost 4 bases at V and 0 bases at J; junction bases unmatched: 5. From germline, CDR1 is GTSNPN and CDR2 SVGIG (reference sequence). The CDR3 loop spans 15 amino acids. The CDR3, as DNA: TGTGCCTGGAAAGCTAGCGGGAGGACCTCCTACGAGCAGTACTTC. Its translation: CAWKASGRTSYEQYF.

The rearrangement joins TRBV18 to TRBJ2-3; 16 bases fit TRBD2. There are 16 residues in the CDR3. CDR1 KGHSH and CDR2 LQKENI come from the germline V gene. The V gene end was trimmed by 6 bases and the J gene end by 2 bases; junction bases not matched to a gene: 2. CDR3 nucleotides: TGTGCCAGCTCCGGGACTAGCGGGAGGGACACAGATACGCAGTATTTT. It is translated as CASSGTSGRDTDTQYF.

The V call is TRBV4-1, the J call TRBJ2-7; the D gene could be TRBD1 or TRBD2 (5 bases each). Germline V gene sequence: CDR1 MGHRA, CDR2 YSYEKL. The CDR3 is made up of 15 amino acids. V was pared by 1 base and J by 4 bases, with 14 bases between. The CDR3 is CASSQVSGTGYEQYF. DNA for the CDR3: TGCGCCAGCAGCCAAGTCTCTGGGACGGGTTACGAGCAGTACTTC.

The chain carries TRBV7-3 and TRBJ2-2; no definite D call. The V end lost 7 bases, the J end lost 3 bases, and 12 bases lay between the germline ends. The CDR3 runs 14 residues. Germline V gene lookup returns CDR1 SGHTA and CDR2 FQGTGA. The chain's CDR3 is CASTPKPDTGELFF. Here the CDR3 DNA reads TGTGCCAGCACCCCCAAGCCCGACACCGGGGAGCTGTTTTTT.

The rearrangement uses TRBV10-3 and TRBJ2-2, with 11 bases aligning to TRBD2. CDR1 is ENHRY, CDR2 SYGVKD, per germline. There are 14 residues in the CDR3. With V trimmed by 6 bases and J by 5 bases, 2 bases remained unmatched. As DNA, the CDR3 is TGTGCCATCAGGGGACTAGCGGTTACCGGGGAGCTGTTTTTT. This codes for CAIRGLAVTGELFF.

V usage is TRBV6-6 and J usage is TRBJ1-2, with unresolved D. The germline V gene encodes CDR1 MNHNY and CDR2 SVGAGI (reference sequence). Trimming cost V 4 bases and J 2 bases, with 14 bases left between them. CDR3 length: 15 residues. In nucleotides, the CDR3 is TGTGCCAGCAGTTCCACCTCAAAAGGGAACTATGGCTACACCTTC. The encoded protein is CASSSTSKGNYGYTF.

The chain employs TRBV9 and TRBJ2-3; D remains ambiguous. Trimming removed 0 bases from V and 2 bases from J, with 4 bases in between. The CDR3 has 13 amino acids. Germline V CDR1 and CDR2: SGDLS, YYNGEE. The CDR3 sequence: CASSVETTDTQYF. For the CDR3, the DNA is TGTGCCAGCAGCGTAGAGACCACAGATACGCAGTATTTT.

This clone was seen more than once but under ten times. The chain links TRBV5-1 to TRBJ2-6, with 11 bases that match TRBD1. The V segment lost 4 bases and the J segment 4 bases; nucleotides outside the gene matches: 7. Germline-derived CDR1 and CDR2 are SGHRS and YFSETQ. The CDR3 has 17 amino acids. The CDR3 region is CASSDGTGGSGANVLTF. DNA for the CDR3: TGCGCCAGCAGCGACGGGACAGGGGGTTCAGGGGCCAACGTCCTGACTTTC. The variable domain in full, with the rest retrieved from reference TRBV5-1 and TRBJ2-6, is KAGVTQTPRYLIKTRGQQVTLSCSPISGHRSVSWYQQTPGQGLQFLFEYFSETQRNKGNFPGRFSGRQFSNSRSEMNVSTLELGDSALYLCASSDGTGGSGANVLTFGAGSRLTVL.

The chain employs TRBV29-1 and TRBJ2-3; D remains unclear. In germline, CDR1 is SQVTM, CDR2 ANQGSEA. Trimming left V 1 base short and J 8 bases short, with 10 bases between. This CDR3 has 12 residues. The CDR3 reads CSVEVSSGTQYF. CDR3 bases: TGCAGCGTTGAAGTTAGTTCGGGTACGCAGTATTTT.

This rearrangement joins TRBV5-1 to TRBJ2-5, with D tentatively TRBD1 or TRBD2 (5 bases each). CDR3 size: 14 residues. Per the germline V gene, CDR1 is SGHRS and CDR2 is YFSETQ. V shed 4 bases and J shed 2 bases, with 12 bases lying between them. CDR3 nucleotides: TGCGCCAGCAGCCCCCGGGACGGACAAGAGACCCAGTACTTC. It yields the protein CASSPRDGQETQYF.

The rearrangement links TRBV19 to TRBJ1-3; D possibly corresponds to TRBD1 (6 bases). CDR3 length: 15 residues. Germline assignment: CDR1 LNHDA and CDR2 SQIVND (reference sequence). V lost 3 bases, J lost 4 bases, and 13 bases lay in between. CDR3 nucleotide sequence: TGTGCCAGTAGTATTCAACGACAGGCGGGAAACACCATATATTTT. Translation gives CASSIQRQAGNTIYF.

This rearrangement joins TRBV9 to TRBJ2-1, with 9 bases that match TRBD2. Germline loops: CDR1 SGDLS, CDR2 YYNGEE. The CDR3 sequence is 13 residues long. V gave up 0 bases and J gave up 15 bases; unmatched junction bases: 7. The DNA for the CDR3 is TGTGCCAGCAGCGTAGGGTTAGCGGGAGTTGTGTTCTTC. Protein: CASSVGLAGVVFF.

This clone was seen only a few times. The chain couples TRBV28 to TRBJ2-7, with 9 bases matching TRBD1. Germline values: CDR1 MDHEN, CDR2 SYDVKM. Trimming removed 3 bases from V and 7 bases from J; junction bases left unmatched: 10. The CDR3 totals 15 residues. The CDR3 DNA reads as TGTGCCAGCAGTTTTATACAGGGGGCGTTGAGGGAGCAGTACTTC. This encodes CASSFIQGALREQYF.

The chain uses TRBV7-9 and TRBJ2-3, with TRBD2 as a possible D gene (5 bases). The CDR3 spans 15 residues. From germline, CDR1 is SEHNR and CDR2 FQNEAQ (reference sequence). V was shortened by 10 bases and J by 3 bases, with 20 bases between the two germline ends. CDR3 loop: CAIDRGSVRTDTQYF. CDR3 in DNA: TGTGCCATCGACCGAGGGTCCGTGCGAACAGATACGCAGTATTTT.

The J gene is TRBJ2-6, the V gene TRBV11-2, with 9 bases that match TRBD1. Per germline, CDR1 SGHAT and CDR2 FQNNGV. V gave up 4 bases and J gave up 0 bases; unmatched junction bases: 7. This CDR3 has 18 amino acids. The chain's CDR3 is CASSSRDRVRSGANVLTF. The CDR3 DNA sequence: TGTGCCAGCAGCTCCAGGGACAGGGTTCGCTCTGGGGCCAACGTCCTGACTTTC.

The CDR3 sequence is CSVVDGSRDIQYF. The CDR3 DNA reads as TGCAGCGTTGTAGATGGTAGCAGGGACATTCAGTACTTC. V is TRBV29-1 and J is TRBJ2-4; D is perhaps TRBD1 (5 bases). The CDR3 covers 13 residues. The ends were cut back, 4 bases at V and 8 bases at J, with 15 bases in the middle. Germline V gives CDR1 SQVTM, CDR2 ANQGSEA.

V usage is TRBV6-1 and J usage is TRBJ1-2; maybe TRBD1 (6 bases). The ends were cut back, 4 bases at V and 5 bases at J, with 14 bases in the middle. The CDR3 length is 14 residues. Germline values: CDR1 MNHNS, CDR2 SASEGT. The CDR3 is CASSGSGVGYGYTF. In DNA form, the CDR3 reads TGTGCCAGCAGTGGGTCAGGGGTTGGGTATGGCTACACCTTC.

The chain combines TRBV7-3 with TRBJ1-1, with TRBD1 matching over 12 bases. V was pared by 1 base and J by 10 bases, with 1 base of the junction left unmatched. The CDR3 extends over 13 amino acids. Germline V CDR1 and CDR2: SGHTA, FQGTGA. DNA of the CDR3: TGTGCCAGCAGCTTAAGGGACAGGGGGCGAGCTTTCTTT. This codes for CASSLRDRGRAFF.

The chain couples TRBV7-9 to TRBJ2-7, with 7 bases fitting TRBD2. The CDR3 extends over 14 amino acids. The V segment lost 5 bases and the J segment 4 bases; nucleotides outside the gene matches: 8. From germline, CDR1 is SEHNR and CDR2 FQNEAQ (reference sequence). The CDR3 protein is CASSVSSGQYEQYF. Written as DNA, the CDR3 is TGTGCCAGCAGCGTCTCTAGCGGTCAGTACGAGCAGTACTTC.

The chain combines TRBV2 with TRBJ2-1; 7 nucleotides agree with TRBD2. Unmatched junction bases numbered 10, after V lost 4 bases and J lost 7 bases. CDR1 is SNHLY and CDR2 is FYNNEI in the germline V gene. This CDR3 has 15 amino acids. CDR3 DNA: TGTGCCAGCAGTGTAGGCGGGAGCGCCCCAAATGAGCAGTTCTTC. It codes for CASSVGGSAPNEQFF. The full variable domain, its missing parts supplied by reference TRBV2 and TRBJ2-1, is EPEVTQTPSHQVTQMGQEVILRCVPISNHLYFYWYRQILGQKVEFLVSFYNNEISEKSEIFDDQFSVERPDGSNFTLKIRSTKLEDSAMYFCASSVGGSAPNEQFFGPGTRLTVL.